This record covers a single T cell receptor (beta chain). Its specificity is not known. Germline V gene data show CDR1 as SGHVS and CDR2 as FQNEAQ. V lost 7 bases and J lost 0, with 13 bases in between. The CDR3 is 16 residues long. Survey-level resolution applied to immunoSEQ assay v3.0. Per-sample TRB depth target: roughly 40,000-50,000 T-cell genomes. The data were produced by immunoSEQ multiplex PCR, yet TCRdb's version contains in-frame clones alone and is incomplete. The profile covers roughly 18,000 clones, with around three quarters appearing a single time and around 15% taken by the ten largest. The entry originates in a study of long-term antiretroviral therapy in people with HIV. The study's findings and limits: ART was followed by higher diversity that remained below transplant donor controls. Among HIV repertoires, CDR3 length ranges were narrower than those of controls. At every time point, clones expanded before ART dominated the repertoire.

Sequenced here: unsorted PBMCs, sampled 2.9 years after starting antiretroviral therapy. The V call is TRBV7-8, the J call TRBJ2-6; D not resolved. The clonotype comes from a woman aged 25 to 45 with HIV. The CDR3 reads CASNVGQYSGANVLTF. In nucleotides, the CDR3 is TGTGCCAGCAACGTGGGCCAATACTCTGGGGCCAACGTCCTGACTTTC.